Following are 30 T cell receptor beta chains from one sample sequenced in a study of shared T cell receptors in the human thymus. Sequencing was performed with immunoSEQ multiplex PCR; in TCRdb, only in-frame clones are kept and a portion is missing. The table lists hundreds of thousands of clones, approximately 78% of them singletons. This sample also belongs to another study, concerning human thymus T cells.

Sequenced material: thymocytes. These receptors all come from a boy under three years old with a congenital heart defect.

A few counts support this clone. CDR3 loop: CAIQGVSSYNEQFF. CDR3 DNA: TGTGCCATCCAGGGGGTGAGCTCCTACAATGAGCAGTTCTTC. The chain couples TRBV6-1 to TRBJ2-1, with 7 bases identical to TRBD1. From germline, CDR1 is MNHNS and CDR2 SASEGT. This CDR3 is 14 amino acids long. After removal of 10 bases from V and 0 bases from J, the junction contained 6 bases not matched to a gene.

This rearrangement joins TRBV7-9 to TRBJ2-1; 8 nucleotides agree with TRBD2. This CDR3 spans 16 amino acids. In germline, CDR1 is SEHNR, CDR2 FQNEAQ (reference sequence). J gave up 0 bases and V 5 bases, and 6 bases lay outside the gene matches. The CDR3 loop is CASSPTGGSSYNEQFF. CDR3 DNA: TGTGCCAGCAGCCCGACGGGGGGGAGCTCCTACAATGAGCAGTTCTTC. The whole variable domain, filled in from reference TRBV7-9 and TRBJ2-1, reads DTGVSQNPRHKITKRGQNVTFRCDPISEHNRLYWYRQTLGQGPEFLTYFQNEAQLEKSRLLSDRFSAERPKGSFSTLEIQRTEQGDSAMYLCASSPTGGSSYNEQFFGPGTRLTVL.

The chain links TRBV7-2 to TRBJ1-2; 9 nucleotides agree with TRBD1. Germline values: CDR1 SGHTA, CDR2 FQGNSA. This CDR3 is 16 amino acids long. The junction had 14 bases not matched to a gene; V was cut back by 8 bases and J by 4 bases. The DNA for the CDR3 is TGTGCCAGCGGGGACAGGGACGCCAGGGGTAGCTATGGCTACACCTTC. Translating it yields CASGDRDARGSYGYTF.

The V and J genes are TRBV30 and TRBJ1-2; 9 nucleotides match TRBD1. V lost 2 bases, J lost 3 bases, and 4 bases stayed unmatched. The length of the CDR3 is 14 residues. Germline V gives CDR1 GTSNPN, CDR2 SVGIG (reference sequence). DNA of the CDR3: TGTGCCTGGAGTAATACAGGGGGCGACTATGGCTACACCTTC. This codes for CAWSNTGGDYGYTF.

This clone has a handful of counts. The J gene is TRBJ1-2, the V gene TRBV5-8; the match to TRBD1 covers 9 bases. The germline V gene encodes CDR1 SGHTS and CDR2 YDEGEE. V was pared by 4 bases and J by 0 bases, with 4 bases of the junction left unmatched. The CDR3 runs 15 residues. CDR3 loop: CASSPQGAANYGYTF. CDR3 DNA sequence: TGTGCCAGCAGCCCACAGGGGGCAGCTAACTATGGCTACACCTTC.

The chain recombines TRBV5-6 with TRBJ1-4; D remains ambiguous. Germline CDR1 and CDR2: SGHDT and YYEEEE. The CDR3 totals 15 residues. The V gene lost 0 bases and the J gene lost 0 bases, with 6 bases spanning the gap. The chain's CDR3 is CASSLVGATNEKLFF. The DNA for the CDR3 is TGTGCCAGCAGCTTGGTGGGCGCAACTAATGAAAAACTGTTTTTT.

V and J are TRBV11-1 and TRBJ2-2, with a tentative D call TRBD2 (6 bases). CDR3 length equals 16 residues. Trimming shortened V by 5 bases and J by 1 base, and 14 bases separated the two germline ends. Per the germline V gene, CDR1 is SGHAT and CDR2 is FQDESV (reference sequence). In nucleotides, the CDR3 is TGTGCCAGCAGCGTCCGGGACTTCCGGAACACCGGGGAGCTGTTTTTT. As protein: CASSVRDFRNTGELFF.

This clone was detected only a few times. The J gene is TRBJ2-7, the V gene TRBV7-2, with 15 bases aligning to TRBD2. V lost 5 bases, J lost 0 bases, and 5 bases stayed unmatched. The CDR3 is made up of 17 amino acids. The V gene's germline CDR1 is SGHTA and CDR2 FQGNSA. This chain's CDR3 is CASSTGLAGGSSYEQYF. CDR3 coding DNA: TGTGCCAGCAGCACGGGACTAGCGGGAGGTAGCTCCTACGAGCAGTACTTC.

V gene TRBV25-1 combines with J gene TRBJ2-3, with 11 bases lining up with TRBD1. CDR1 and CDR2 from the germline V gene are MGHDK and SYGVNS. V was clipped by 5 bases and J by 5 bases; unmatched bases: 6. The CDR3 totals 15 residues. CDR3 DNA sequence: TGTGCCAGCAGTTCCTCCGGGACAGGGGGAGATACGCAGTATTTT. Its translation: CASSSSGTGGDTQYF.

The chain uses TRBV6-5 and TRBJ2-7; 10 bases match TRBD1. The germline V gene encodes CDR1 MNHEY and CDR2 SVGAGI. The trim removed 4 bases at V and 3 bases at J, leaving 6 bases unmatched. The CDR3 totals 15 residues. CDR3 DNA sequence: TGTGCCAGCAGTTCCGGGACAGGGGCGGACTACGAGCAGTACTTC. This translates into CASSSGTGADYEQYF.

This clone appeared once. The chain recombines TRBV6-5 with TRBJ2-3, with D maybe TRBD2 (5 bases). This CDR3 comprises 13 residues. V was shortened by 2 bases and J by 5 bases, with 8 bases between the two germline ends. In germline, CDR1 is MNHEY, CDR2 SVGAGI. CDR3 coding DNA: TGTGCCAGCAGTTACAATCGGGGAGATACGCAGTATTTT. As protein: CASSYNRGDTQYF.

The chain recombines TRBV6-1 with TRBJ1-5, with TRBD1 matching 8 bases. J was trimmed by 6 bases and V by 8 bases; bases with no gene match: 3. Per the germline V gene, CDR1 is MNHNS and CDR2 is SASEGT. The CDR3 extends over 12 amino acids. CDR3 loop: CASGTGAQPQHF. CDR3 DNA sequence: TGTGCCAGCGGGACAGGCGCTCAGCCCCAGCATTTT.

This chain uses TRBV2 with TRBJ1-2, with D possibly matching TRBD1 (5 bases). Trimming shortened V by 9 bases and J by 8 bases, and 19 bases separated the two germline ends. This CDR3 region has 13 residues. Germline CDR1 and CDR2: SNHLY and FYNNEI. CDR3 nucleotides: TGTGCCAGTGGACATTACTCGGCCTGGGGCTACACCTTC. This encodes CASGHYSAWGYTF.

The table lists this clone with a few counts. The genes are TRBV18 and TRBJ1-1; no clear D. The CDR3 consists of 11 residues. Germline CDR1 reads KGHSH; CDR2 reads LQKENI. Trimming pared 6 bases from V and 6 bases from J, leaving 8 bases between. The CDR3, as DNA: TGTGCCAGCTCTGGGAGCTCTGAAGCTTTCTTT. Protein product: CASSGSSEAFF.

This clone appeared a single time. Compared with germline, one end of the junction differs, possibly owing to a read error. This rearrangement joins TRBV7-7 to TRBJ2-5; 11 positions agree with TRBD2. Per the germline V gene, CDR1 is SSHAT and CDR2 is FNYEAQ (reference sequence). The CDR3 loop spans 20 amino acids. The CDR3 loop reads CASSLAPSRTSGYGGETQYF. The CDR3 coding sequence is TGTGCTAGCAGCTTAGCTCCATCCCGGACTAGCGGGTATGGCGGGGAGACCCAGTACTTC.

This rearrangement joins TRBV28 to TRBJ2-5; TRBD1 agrees at 7 bases. Germline V gene sequence: CDR1 MDHEN, CDR2 SYDVKM. V was pared by 8 bases and J by 5 bases, with 11 bases of the junction left unmatched. CDR3 size: 14 residues. CDR3 protein: CASVPGGRWETQYF. The CDR3 DNA is TGTGCCAGCGTCCCAGGGGGAAGATGGGAGACCCAGTACTTC.

The chain is built from TRBV12-5 and TRBJ2-2, with D possibly being TRBD1 (6 bases). V lost 8 bases and J 3 bases, leaving 10 bases between the germline ends. The germline V gene has CDR1 LGHNT and CDR2 FRNRAP. The CDR3 totals 13 residues. CDR3 residues: CASTQGYTGELFF. The CDR3 bases are TGTGCTAGTACGCAGGGGTACACCGGGGAGCTGTTTTTT.

The chain links TRBV28 to TRBJ2-1; 12 nucleotides line up with TRBD2. CDR1 and CDR2 (germline): MDHEN, SYDVKM. The V segment lost 6 bases and the J segment 2 bases; nucleotides outside the gene matches: 11. The CDR3 is made up of 18 amino acids. CDR3 amino acids: CASSSGLAGSQTYNEQFF. CDR3 bases: TGTGCCAGCAGCTCCGGACTAGCGGGGTCCCAAACCTACAATGAGCAGTTCTTC. Using reference TRBV28 and TRBJ2-1 for the parts outside the CDR3, the full variable domain is DVKVTQSSRYLVKRTGEKVFLECVQDMDHENMFWYRQDPGLGLRLIYFSYDVKMKEKGDIPEGYSVSREKKERFSLILESASTNQTSMYLCASSSGLAGSQTYNEQFFGPGTRLTVL.

V usage is TRBV4-1 and J usage is TRBJ1-1; D ambiguous. The CDR3 length is 14 residues. V was trimmed by 2 bases and J by 3 bases, leaving 10 bases between them. Germline assignment: CDR1 MGHRA and CDR2 YSYEKL. CDR3 bases: TGCGCCAGCAGCCAACGAGGGTGGGACACTGAAGCTTTCTTT. Residues: CASSQRGWDTEAFF.

V gene TRBV28 combines with J gene TRBJ2-7, with D hard to call. The CDR3 length is 11 residues. Germline lookup yields CDR1 MDHEN and CDR2 SYDVKM. Trimming took off 8 bases at V and 2 bases at J, with 7 bases between the two ends. CDR3 in DNA: TGTGCCAGCGAAGACACCTACGAGCAGTACTTC. Translation gives CASEDTYEQYF. Looking up the rest from reference TRBV28 and TRBJ2-7 gives the full variable domain: DVKVTQSSRYLVKRTGEKVFLECVQDMDHENMFWYRQDPGLGLRLIYFSYDVKMKEKGDIPEGYSVSREKKERFSLILESASTNQTSMYLCASEDTYEQYFGPGTRLTVT.

The chain combines TRBV9 with TRBJ2-2, with 9 bases aligning to TRBD2. The V and J ends lost 4 bases and 7 bases, in that order; junction bases with no gene match: 14. This CDR3 has 17 amino acids. The germline gives CDR1 SGDLS, CDR2 YYNGEE. The CDR3 DNA reads TGTGCCAGCAGCCCCTCAAGAGAGCGGGAGGTGGGCGGGGAGCTGTTTTTT. Translated: CASSPSREREVGGELFF.

The chain has TRBV7-6 and TRBJ1-5, with no clear D. With 1 base removed from V and 9 bases from J, the gap between germline ends came to 13 bases. In germline, CDR1 is SGHVS, CDR2 FNYEAQ. The CDR3 has 14 residues. CDR3 loop: CASSLEPSSGPQHF. The CDR3 nucleotides read TGTGCCAGCAGCTTAGAACCGTCCAGTGGGCCCCAGCATTTT.

CDR3 DNA: TGTGCCAGCAGCCAAGATTCTTCCGGGACTAGCGCCCTGCGGGGGGACCCCAAAAACATTCAGTACTTC. Translated, it gives CASSQDSSGTSALRGDPKNIQYF. The chain has TRBV4-2 and TRBJ2-4; TRBD2 matches at 10 bases. Looked up from germline, CDR1 is LGHNA and CDR2 is YNFKEQ. The CDR3 consists of 23 residues. J gave up 2 bases and V 0 bases, and 22 bases lay outside the gene matches.

The chain links TRBV7-2 to TRBJ2-3, with D maybe TRBD1 (5 bases). Germline values: CDR1 SGHTA, CDR2 FQGNSA. V lost 5 bases and J 6 bases, leaving 24 bases between the germline ends. The length of the CDR3 is 17 residues. The CDR3 protein is CASSPSSTQGTRDTQYF. The CDR3, as DNA: TGTGCCAGCAGCCCAAGCAGTACCCAGGGAACCCGGGATACGCAGTATTTT.

This clone appeared a single time. The V call is TRBV5-1, the J call TRBJ2-3; 12 nucleotides align to TRBD2. The germline gives CDR1 SGHRS, CDR2 YFSETQ. V shed 4 bases, J shed 5 bases, and the junction held 8 bases outside the gene matches. This CDR3 contains 16 residues. The CDR3 is CASSLRLTSGRDTQYF. The CDR3, as DNA: TGCGCCAGCAGCCTACGATTGACTAGCGGGAGAGATACGCAGTATTTT.

This clone was observed a handful of times. The V gene is TRBV5-4, the J gene TRBJ2-3; the match to TRBD2 covers 10 bases. Germline lookup yields CDR1 SGHNT and CDR2 YYREEE (reference sequence). V gave up 5 bases and J gave up 2 bases; unmatched junction bases: 8. There are 16 residues in the CDR3. Here the CDR3 reads CASRFTSGMSTDTQYF. The DNA for the CDR3 is TGTGCCAGCAGATTTACTAGCGGGATGTCCACAGATACGCAGTATTTT.

The V and J genes are TRBV7-2 and TRBJ2-2; possible D gene TRBD2, 5 bases. The V end lost 6 bases, the J end lost 2 bases, and 13 bases lay between the germline ends. Per the germline V gene, CDR1 is SGHTA and CDR2 is FQGNSA. The CDR3 totals 15 residues. CDR3 region: CASSKTRANTGELFF. CDR3 DNA sequence: TGTGCCAGCAGTAAAACTAGGGCCAACACCGGGGAGCTGTTTTTT. The whole variable domain, remainder taken from reference TRBV7-2 and TRBJ2-2, is GAGVSQSPSNKVTEKGKDVELRCDPISGHTALYWYRQSLGQGLEFLIYFQGNSAPDKSGLPSDRFSAERTGGSVSTLTIQRTQQEDSAVYLCASSKTRANTGELFFGEGSRLTVL.

This clone was observed a single time. The chain uses TRBV19 and TRBJ1-3, with a tentative D call TRBD1 (5 bases). Germline loops: CDR1 LNHDA, CDR2 SQIVND (reference sequence). This CDR3 has 14 amino acids. The germline V and J ends were trimmed by 8 bases and 0 bases, with 11 bases remaining between them. The CDR3 loop reads CASADSNSGNTIYF. The CDR3 DNA reads TGTGCCAGTGCAGACAGTAACTCTGGAAACACCATATATTTT.

The rearrangement uses TRBV21-1 and TRBJ2-7; TRBD2, the table's D call, was not compared with the DNA. TRBV21-1 constitutes a pseudogene. The CDR3 has 18 amino acids. This chain's CDR3 is CASSKQAEVGRALHEQYF. The CDR3 DNA reads as TGTGCCAGCAGCAAACAGGCCGAGGTCGGGAGGGCCCTCCACGAGCAGTACTTC.

This chain joins TRBV19 and TRBJ2-5; TRBD2 matches at 9 bases. This CDR3 is 16 amino acids long. Looked up from germline, CDR1 is LNHDA and CDR2 is SQIVND (reference sequence). The V gene end was trimmed by 0 bases and the J gene end by 4 bases; junction bases not matched to a gene: 6. This chain's CDR3 is CASSIDDSGSGETQYF. CDR3 nucleotides: TGTGCCAGTAGTATAGATGATAGCGGGAGCGGAGAGACCCAGTACTTC.